This T cell receptor (beta chain) comes out of a study of T cells after yellow fever vaccination. Overall study context: Fractions containing few cells were prepared with SMART-Seq v4 Ultra Low Input. General observations from the study: Shared CD4/CD8 clonotypes were a small share, likely from convergent recombination. Clones from primary vaccination mostly reappeared after the booster (around 96% CD4, over 85% CD8).

The CDR3 covers 18 residues. The germline CDR1 and CDR2 sequences are DFQATT and SNEGSKA (reference sequence). J was trimmed by 2 bases and V by 1 base; bases with no gene match: 13. In the case of this clonotype: The antigen is undetermined.

Synthesis of TCR cDNA relied on 5'RACE template switching, which attached a universal primer site and UMIs. TCRdb recomputed calls from the 5' RACE reads with MiXCR, one row per CDR3 protein. This sample has about 360,000 distinct CDR3 sequences; about 6.2% occur once, and the top ten carry around 16%. The TCR comes from a man aged 30-40 years who received the YFV17D yellow fever vaccine. The sample consisted of PBMCs, taken 5 days after the yellow fever booster vaccination. This chain joins TRBV20-1 and TRBJ2-3; 9 bases are a match to TRBD2. The CDR3 spells CSARGGWGLAGTTDTQYF. CDR3 DNA: TGCAGTGCTAGAGGGGGATGGGGGCTAGCGGGAACCACAGATACGCAGTATTTT.